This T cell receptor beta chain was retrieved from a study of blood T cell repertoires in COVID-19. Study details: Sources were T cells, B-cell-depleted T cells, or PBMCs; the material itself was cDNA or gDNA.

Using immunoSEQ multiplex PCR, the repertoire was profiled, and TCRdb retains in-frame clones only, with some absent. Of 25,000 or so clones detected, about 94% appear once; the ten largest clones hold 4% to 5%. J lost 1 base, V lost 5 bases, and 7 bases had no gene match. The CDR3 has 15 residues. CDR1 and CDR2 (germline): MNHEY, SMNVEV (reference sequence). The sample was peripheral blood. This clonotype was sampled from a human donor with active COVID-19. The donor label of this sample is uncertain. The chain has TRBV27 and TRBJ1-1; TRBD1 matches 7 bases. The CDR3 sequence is CASSLRTGGNTEAFF. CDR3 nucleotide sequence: TGTGCCAGCAGTCTCCGGACAGGTGGGAACACTGAAGCTTTCTTT.